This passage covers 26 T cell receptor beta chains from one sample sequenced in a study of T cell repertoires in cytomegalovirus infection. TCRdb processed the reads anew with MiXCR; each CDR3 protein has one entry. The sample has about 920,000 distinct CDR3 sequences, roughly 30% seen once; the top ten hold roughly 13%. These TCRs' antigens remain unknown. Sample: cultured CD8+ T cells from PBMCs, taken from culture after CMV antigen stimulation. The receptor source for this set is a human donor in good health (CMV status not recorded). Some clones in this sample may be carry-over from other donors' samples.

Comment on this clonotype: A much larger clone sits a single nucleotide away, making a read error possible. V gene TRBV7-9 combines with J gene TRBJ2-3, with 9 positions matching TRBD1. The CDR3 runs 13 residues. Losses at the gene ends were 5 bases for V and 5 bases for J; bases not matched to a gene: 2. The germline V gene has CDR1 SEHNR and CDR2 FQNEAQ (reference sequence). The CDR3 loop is CASSRDRVDTQYF. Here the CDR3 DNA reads TGTGCCAGCAGCCGGGACAGGGTAGATACGCAGTATTTT.

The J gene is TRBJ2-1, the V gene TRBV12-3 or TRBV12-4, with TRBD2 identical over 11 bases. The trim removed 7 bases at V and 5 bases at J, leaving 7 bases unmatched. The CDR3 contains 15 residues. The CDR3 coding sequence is TGTGCCAGCACCCCGGGACTAGCGGAGAACAATGAGCAGTTCTTC. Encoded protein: CASTPGLAENNEQFF.

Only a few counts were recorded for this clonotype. CDR3 coding DNA: TGTGCCAGCAGCTTAGCGCGGGCAGGGACTGAAAAACTGTTTTTT. It translates to CASSLARAGTEKLFF. The rearrangement joins TRBV7-6 to TRBJ1-4, with D tentatively TRBD1 (5 bases). This CDR3 has 15 amino acids. V was clipped by 0 bases and J by 7 bases, with 12 bases between them. The germline V gene encodes CDR1 SGHVS and CDR2 FNYEAQ.

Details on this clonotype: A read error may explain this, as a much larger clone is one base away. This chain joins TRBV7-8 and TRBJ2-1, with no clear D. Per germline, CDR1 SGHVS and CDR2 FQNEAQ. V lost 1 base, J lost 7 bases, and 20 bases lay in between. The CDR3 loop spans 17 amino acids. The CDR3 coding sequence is TGTGCCAGCAGCTTAGTCGCGGCGGAACACTTTACAAATGAGCAGTTCTTC. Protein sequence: CASSLVAAEHFTNEQFF.

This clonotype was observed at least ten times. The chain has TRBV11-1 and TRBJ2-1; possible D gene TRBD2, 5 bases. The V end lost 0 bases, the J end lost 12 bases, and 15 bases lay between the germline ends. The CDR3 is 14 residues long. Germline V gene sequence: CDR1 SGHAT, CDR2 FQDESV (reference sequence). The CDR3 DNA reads TGTGCCAGCAGCTTAGCGGAGTTAGGGAGTGGGCAGTTCTTC. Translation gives CASSLAELGSGQFF.

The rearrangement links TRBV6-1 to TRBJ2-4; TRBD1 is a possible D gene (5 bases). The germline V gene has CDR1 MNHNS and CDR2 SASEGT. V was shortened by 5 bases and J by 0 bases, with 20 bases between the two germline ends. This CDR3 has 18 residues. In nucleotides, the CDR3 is TGTGCCAGCAGTCAAGGACACTACGCCCTTTTAGCCAAAAACATTCAGTACTTC. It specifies CASSQGHYALLAKNIQYF.

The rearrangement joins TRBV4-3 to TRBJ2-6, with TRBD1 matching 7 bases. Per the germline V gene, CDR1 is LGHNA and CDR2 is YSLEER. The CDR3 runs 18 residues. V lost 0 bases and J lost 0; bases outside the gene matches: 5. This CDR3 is CASSQETGPPSGANVLTF. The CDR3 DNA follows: TGCGCCAGCAGCCAAGAGACAGGGCCACCCTCTGGGGCCAACGTCCTGACTTTC.

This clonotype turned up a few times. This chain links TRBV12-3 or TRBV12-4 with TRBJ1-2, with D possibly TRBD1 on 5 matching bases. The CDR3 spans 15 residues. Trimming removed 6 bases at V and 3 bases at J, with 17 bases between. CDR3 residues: CASSPGAGWDYGYTF. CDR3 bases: TGTGCCAGCAGCCCCGGCGCAGGGTGGGACTATGGCTACACCTTC.

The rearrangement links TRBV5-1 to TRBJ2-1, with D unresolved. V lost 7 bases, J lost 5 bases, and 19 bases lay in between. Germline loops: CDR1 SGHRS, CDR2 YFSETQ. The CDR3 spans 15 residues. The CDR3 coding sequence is TGCGCCAGCTGGGGTGGCGGTGGATGGGACAATGAGCAGTTCTTC. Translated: CASWGGGGWDNEQFF.

In DNA form, the CDR3 reads TGCGCCAGCAGCTTGGTCGGGGCAGGGCCCCCGCAAGAGACCCAGTACTTC. Amino acids: CASSLVGAGPPQETQYF. V and J are TRBV5-1 and TRBJ2-5; the D call may be TRBD1 or TRBD2 (5 bases each). Germline V gene lookup returns CDR1 SGHRS and CDR2 YFSETQ. Trimming cost V 0 bases and J 2 bases, with 17 bases left between them. The CDR3 extends over 17 amino acids.

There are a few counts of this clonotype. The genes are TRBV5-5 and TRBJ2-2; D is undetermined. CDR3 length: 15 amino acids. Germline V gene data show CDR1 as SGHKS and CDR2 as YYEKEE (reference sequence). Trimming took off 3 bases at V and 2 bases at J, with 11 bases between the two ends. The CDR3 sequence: CASSSRRANTGELFF. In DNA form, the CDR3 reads TGTGCCAGCAGCTCCAGACGGGCAAACACCGGGGAGCTGTTTTTT.

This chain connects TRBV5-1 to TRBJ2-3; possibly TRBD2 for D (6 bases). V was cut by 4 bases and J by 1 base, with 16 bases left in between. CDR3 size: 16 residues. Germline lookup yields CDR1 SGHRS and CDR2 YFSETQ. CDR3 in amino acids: CASSQEPSAGTDTQYF. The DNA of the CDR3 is TGCGCCAGCAGCCAGGAACCTAGCGCAGGCACAGATACGCAGTATTTT.

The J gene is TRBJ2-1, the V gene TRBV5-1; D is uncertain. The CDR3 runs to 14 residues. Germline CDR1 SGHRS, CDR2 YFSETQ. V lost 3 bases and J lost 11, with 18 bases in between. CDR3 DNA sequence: TGCGCCAGCAGCTCTCGGTGGGGTAATAATAAGCAGTTCTTC. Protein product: CASSSRWGNNKQFF.

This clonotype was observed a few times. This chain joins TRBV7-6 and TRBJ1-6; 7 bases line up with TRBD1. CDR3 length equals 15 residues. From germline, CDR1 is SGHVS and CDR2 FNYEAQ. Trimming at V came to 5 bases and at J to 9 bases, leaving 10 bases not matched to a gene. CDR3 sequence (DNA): TGTGCCAGCAGCAATAGACAGGGTTTGGGTTCACCCCTCCACTTT. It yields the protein CASSNRQGLGSPLHF.

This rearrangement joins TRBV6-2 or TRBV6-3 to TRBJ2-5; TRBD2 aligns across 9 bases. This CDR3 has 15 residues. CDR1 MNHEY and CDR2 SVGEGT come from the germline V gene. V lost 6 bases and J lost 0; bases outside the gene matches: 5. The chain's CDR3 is CASSPSGAYQETQYF. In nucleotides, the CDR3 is TGTGCCAGCAGCCCTAGCGGGGCTTACCAAGAGACCCAGTACTTC.

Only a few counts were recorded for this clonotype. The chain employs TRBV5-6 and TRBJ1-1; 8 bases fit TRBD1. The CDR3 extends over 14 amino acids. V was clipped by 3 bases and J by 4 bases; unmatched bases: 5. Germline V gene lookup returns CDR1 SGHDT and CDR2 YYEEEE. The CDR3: CASSSRTGSTEAFF. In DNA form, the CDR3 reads TGTGCCAGCAGCTCCCGGACAGGGAGCACTGAAGCTTTCTTT.

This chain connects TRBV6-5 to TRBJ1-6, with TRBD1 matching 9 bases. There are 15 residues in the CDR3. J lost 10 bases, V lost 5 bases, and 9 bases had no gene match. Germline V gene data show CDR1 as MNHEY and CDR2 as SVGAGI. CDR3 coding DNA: TGTGCCAGCAGTCCGCCGGGGACAGGGACCTCACCCCTCCACTTT. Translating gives CASSPPGTGTSPLHF.

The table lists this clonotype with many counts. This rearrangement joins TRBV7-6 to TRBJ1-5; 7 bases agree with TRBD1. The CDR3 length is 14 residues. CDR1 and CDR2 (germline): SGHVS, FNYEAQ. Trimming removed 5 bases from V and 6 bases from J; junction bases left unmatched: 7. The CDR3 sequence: CASSPGGSGQPQHF. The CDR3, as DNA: TGTGCCAGCAGCCCAGGGGGTTCGGGTCAGCCCCAGCATTTT. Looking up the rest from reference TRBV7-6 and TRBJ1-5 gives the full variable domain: GAGVSQSPRYKVTKRGQDVALRCDPISGHVSLYWYRQALGQGPEFLTYFNYEAQQDKSGLPNDRFSAERPEGSISTLTIQRTEQRDSAMYRCASSPGGSGQPQHFGDGTRLSIL.

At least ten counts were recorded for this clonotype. As DNA, the CDR3 is TGTGCCAGCAGCCGTACAGGGGGCCAGTTAGATACGCAGTATTTT. It is translated as CASSRTGGQLDTQYF. The genes are TRBV7-2 and TRBJ2-3; 9 bases are a match to TRBD1. Germline trimming cut 5 bases from V and 5 bases from J; bases unmatched to any gene: 8. Germline V CDR1 and CDR2: SGHTA, FQGNSA. This CDR3 is built from 15 residues.

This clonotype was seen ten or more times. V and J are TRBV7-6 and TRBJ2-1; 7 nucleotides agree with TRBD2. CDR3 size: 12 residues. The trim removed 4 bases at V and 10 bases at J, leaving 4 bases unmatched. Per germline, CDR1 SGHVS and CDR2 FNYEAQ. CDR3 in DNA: TGTGCCAGCAGCTCGGGACTACTGGAGCAGTTCTTC. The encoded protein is CASSSGLLEQFF.

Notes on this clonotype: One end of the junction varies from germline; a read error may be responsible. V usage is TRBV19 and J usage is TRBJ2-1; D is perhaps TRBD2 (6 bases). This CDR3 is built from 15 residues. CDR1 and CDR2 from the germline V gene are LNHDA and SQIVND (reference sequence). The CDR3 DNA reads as TGTGCCAGCAGTACCGGGACTCCTTCCTACAATGAGCAGTTCTTC. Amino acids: CASSTGTPSYNEQFF.

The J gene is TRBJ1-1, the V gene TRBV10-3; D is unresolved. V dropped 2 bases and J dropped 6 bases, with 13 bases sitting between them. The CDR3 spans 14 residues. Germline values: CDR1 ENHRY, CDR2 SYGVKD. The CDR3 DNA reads TGTGCCATCAGTGAGGGTTATGGGGTTCCTGAAGCTTTCTTT. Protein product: CAISEGYGVPEAFF.

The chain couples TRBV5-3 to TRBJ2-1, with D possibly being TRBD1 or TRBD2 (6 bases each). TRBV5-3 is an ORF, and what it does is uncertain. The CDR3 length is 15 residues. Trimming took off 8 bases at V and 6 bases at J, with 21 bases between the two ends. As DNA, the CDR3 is TGTGCCAGCCGCTCGGGGGACATGTTCCCCAATGAGCAGTTCTTC. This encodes CASRSGDMFPNEQFF.

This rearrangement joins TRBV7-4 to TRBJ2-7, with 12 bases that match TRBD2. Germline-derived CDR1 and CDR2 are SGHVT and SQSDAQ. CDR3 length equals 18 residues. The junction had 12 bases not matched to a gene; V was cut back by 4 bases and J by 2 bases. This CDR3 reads CASSSLAGGQSSAYEQYF. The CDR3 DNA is TGTGCCAGCAGCTCCCTAGCGGGGGGGCAGAGCAGTGCCTACGAGCAGTACTTC.

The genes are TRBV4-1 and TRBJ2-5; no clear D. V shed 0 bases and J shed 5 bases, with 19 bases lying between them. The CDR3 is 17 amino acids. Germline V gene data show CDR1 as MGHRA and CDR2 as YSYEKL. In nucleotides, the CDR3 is TGCGCCAGCAGCCAAGATGGGGTCAAGACAAGTACGGAGACCCAGTACTTC. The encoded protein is CASSQDGVKTSTETQYF.

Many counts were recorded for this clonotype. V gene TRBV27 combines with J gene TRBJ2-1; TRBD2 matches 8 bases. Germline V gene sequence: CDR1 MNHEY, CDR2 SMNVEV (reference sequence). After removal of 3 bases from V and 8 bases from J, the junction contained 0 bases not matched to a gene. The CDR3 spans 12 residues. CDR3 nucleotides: TGTGCCAGCAGTTTGCGGGGGGATGAGCAGTTCTTC. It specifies CASSLRGDEQFF.